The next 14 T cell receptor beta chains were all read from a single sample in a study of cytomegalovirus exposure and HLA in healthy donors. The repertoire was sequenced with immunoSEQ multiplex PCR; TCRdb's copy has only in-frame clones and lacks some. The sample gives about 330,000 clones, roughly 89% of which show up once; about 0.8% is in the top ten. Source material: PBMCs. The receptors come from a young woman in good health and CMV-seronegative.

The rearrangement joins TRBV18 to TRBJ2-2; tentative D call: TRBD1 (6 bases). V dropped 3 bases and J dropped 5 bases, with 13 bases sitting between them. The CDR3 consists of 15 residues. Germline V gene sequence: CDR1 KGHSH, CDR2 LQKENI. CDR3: CASSPRGSWTGELFF. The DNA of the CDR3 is TGTGCCAGCTCACCCAGGGGTAGTTGGACCGGGGAGCTGTTTTTT.

CDR3 coding DNA: TGTGCCAGCGGTCGTCAGGGCCAAGAGACCCAGTACTTC. This codes for CASGRQGQETQYF. The rearrangement uses TRBV2 and TRBJ2-5, with a possible D match to TRBD1 (5 bases). V gave up 8 bases and J gave up 1 base, with 11 bases separating them. CDR1 SNHLY and CDR2 FYNNEI come from the germline V gene. This CDR3 has 13 residues.

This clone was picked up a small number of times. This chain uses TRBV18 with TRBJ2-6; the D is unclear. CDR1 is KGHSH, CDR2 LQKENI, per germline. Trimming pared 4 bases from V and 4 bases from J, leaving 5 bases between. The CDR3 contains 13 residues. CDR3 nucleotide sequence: TGTGCCAGCTCACTTCTCGGGGCCAACGTCCTGACTTTC. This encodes CASSLLGANVLTF.

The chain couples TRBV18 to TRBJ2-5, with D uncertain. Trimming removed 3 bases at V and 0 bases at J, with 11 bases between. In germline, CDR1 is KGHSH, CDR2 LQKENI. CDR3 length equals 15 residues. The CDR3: CASSPYDWDQETQYF. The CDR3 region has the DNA TGTGCCAGCTCACCTTACGACTGGGACCAAGAGACCCAGTACTTC.

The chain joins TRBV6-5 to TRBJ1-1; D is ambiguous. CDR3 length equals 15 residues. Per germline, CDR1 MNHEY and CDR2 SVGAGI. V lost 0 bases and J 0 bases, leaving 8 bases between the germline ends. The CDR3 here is CASSYSASLNTEAFF. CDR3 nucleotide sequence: TGTGCCAGCAGTTACTCAGCAAGCCTGAACACTGAAGCTTTCTTT.

The CDR3 region is CASSFSRPSYNEQFF. CDR3 nucleotide sequence: TGTGCCAGCAGTTTTTCCAGGCCATCCTACAATGAGCAGTTCTTC. The genes are TRBV27 and TRBJ2-1, with D unclear. Trimming cost V 3 bases and J 1 base, with 10 bases left between them. The CDR3 has 15 amino acids. Germline V gene sequence: CDR1 MNHEY, CDR2 SMNVEV (reference sequence).

The CDR3 is CASSPSAASSYEQFF. The DNA for the CDR3 is TGTGCCAGCAGCCCCAGTGCGGCCTCGTCCTATGAGCAGTTCTTC. The V and J genes are TRBV11-2 and TRBJ2-1; D unclear. Germline V lookup: CDR1 SGHAT, CDR2 FQNNGV. The CDR3 spans 15 residues. V dropped 5 bases and J dropped 8 bases, with 19 bases sitting between them.

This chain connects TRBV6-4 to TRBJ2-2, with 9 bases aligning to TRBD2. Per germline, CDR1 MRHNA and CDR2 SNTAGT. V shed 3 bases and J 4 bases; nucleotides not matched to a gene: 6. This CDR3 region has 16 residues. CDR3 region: CASSELAGGGTGELFF. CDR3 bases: TGTGCCAGCAGTGAACTCGCGGGAGGGGGCACCGGGGAGCTGTTTTTT.

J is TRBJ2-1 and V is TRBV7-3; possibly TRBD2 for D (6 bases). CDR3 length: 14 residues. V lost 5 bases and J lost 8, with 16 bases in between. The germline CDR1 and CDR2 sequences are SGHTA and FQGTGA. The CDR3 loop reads CASSQTGSGDEQFF. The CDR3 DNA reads TGTGCCAGCAGCCAAACCGGGAGCGGCGATGAGCAGTTCTTC. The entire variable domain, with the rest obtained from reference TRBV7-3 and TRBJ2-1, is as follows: GAGVSQTPSNKVTEKGKYVELRCDPISGHTALYWYRQSLGQGPEFLIYFQGTGAADDSGLPNDRFFAVRPEGSVSTLKIQRTERGDSAVYLCASSQTGSGDEQFFGPGTRLTVL.

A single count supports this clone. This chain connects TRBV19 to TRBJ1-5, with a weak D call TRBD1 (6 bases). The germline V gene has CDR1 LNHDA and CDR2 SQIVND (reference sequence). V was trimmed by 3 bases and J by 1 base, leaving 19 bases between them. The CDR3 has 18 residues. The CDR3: CASSIPPLLTGSNQPQHF. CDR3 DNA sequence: TGTGCCAGTAGTATTCCCCCGCTGTTGACAGGAAGCAATCAGCCCCAGCATTTT. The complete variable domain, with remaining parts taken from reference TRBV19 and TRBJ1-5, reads DGGITQSPKYLFRKEGQNVTLSCEQNLNHDAMYWYRQDPGQGLRLIYYSQIVNDFQKGDIAEGYSVSREKKESFPLTVTSAQKNPTAFYLCASSIPPLLTGSNQPQHFGDGTRLSIL.

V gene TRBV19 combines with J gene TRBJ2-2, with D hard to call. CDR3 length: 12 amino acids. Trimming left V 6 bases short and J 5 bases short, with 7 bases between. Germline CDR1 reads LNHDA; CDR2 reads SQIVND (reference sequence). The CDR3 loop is CASRARTGELFF. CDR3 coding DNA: TGTGCCAGTAGGGCGAGGACCGGGGAGCTGTTTTTT.

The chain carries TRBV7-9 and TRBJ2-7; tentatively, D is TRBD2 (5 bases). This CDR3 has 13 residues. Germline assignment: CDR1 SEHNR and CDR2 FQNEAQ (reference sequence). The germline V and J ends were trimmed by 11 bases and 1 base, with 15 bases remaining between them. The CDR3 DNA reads TGTGCCCTAGAGGGATCCACTTCCTACGAGCAGTACTTC. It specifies CALEGSTSYEQYF.

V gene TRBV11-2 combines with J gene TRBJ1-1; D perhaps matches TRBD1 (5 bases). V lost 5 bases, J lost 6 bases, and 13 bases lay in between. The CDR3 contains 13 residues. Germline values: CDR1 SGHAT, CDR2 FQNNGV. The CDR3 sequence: CASSRKGVAEAFF. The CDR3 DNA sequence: TGTGCCAGCAGCAGAAAAGGGGTGGCTGAAGCTTTCTTT.

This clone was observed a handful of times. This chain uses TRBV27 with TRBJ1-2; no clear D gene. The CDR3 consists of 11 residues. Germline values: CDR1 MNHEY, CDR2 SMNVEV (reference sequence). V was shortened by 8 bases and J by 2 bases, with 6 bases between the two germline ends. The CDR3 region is CASGLNYGYTF. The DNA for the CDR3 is TGTGCCAGCGGACTAAACTATGGCTACACCTTC.